This T cell receptor (beta chain) derives from a study of T cells in localized non-small cell lung cancer (dated by TCRdb to 2020 to 2022). Broadly, across the study: The study examined T cell repertoires in approximately 240 patients with early-stage NSCLC and compared tumors with uninvolved tumor-adjacent lungs. The cohort was made up of about 240 treatment-naive NSCLC patients whose localized lung tumors had been resected. Of the NSCLC patients, about 130 were male and roughly 110 were female, and the mean age was approximately 69 years. On the study overall, not on this receptor specifically: Since the design was exploratory, TCR variables were selected using unadjusted p-values with no false-discovery rate correction. A median of around 50 of the top 100 tumor clones turned up in the paired uninvolved adjacent lung, and under 30 of those clones also ranked among the top 100 of that same adjacent lung. The highest T cell clonality was observed in uninvolved tumor-adjacent lung, where clonality exceeded that of tumor, suggesting that antigenic responses were more focused in uninvolved tumor-adjacent lung. Longer overall survival was associated with higher blood T cell density, whereas shorter survival was associated with higher adjacent-lung clonality. Because multi-region tumor sequencing was not performed, intratumor heterogeneity could not be ruled out.

TCR beta CDR3 regions were sequenced from DNA using the immunoSEQ Assay. As for the authors' bioinformatics: T cell density was computed as TCR beta template counts normalized to usable DNA estimated by amplifying housekeeping genes. Using the preseqR package, richness was estimated by extrapolating to 120,000 templates for tissue samples and 400,000 templates for PBMC samples. Clonality was defined as one minus Pielou's evenness. Differential abundance testing on productive amino-acid clonotypes, with a minimum total count of 5 and an alpha of 0.1, was used to identify tissue-enriched TCRs. The Jaccard Index and the Morisita Overlap Index were used to measure how much the repertoires overlapped between compartments. GLIPH clustered TCR beta CDR3s with public tetramer-defined viral CDR3s; viral motifs required at least three viral sequences plus V-gene enrichment. This is the immuneACCESS table as TCRdb keeps it, with only in-frame sequences that have V and J called. A part of the clones is gone; compared with another copy, unresolved V genes explain less than half, and the rest is unexplained. The V and J calls and clone size come from that table; D and trimming were worked out from the DNA. The sample table shows tens of thousands of clones, and more than 80% are seen once. Around 5.8% of the sample rests with the top ten.

V loses 7 bases of germline sequence and J loses 2 bases, and the interval between the two ends is 12 bases. Including cysteine and phenylalanine, the CDR3 has 13 amino acids. Kept here is only the CDR3 DNA, which spans 39 bases and is read in frame from base 1. CDR1 and CDR2 (SQVTM, ANQGSEA) derive from the germline V gene. At diagnosis, peripheral blood, uninvolved tumor-adjacent lung and tumor were collected and were preserved as a mix of fresh-frozen and FFPE material. For TCR repertoire profiling, blood samples were analyzed in the form of peripheral blood mononuclear cells. About this clone itself: Its target antigen remains unknown. No much larger clone is present one base from it, and per-base qualities are unavailable.

This specimen consisted of peripheral blood mononuclear cells, obtained before any cancer treatment. The clonotype was recovered from a male donor aged 60 or over with stage II lung adenocarcinoma. This chain joins TRBV29-1 to TRBJ2-1; perhaps TRBD2 is the D gene, with 6 bases matching. The sequenced DNA: TGCAGCGGCGGGGACGCCCCCTACAATGAGCAGTTCTTC. Its translation is CSGGDAPYNEQFF.